The entry below describes one T cell receptor beta chain. This table comes from immunoSEQ multiplex PCR, and its TCRdb copy is limited to in-frame clones, with some not included. The data show about 250,000 clones, around 70% seen once. This specimen belongs to a study of cytotoxic CD8 clonotypes in ibrutinib-treated CLL. This CDR3 contains 16 residues. Germline CDR1 reads MDHEN; CDR2 reads SYDVKM. V gave up 3 bases and J gave up 5 bases; unmatched junction bases: 10. The receptor was isolated from a human donor with chronic lymphocytic leukemia. The source material was PBMCs, sampled after 24 months of ibrutinib treatment. The chain couples TRBV28 to TRBJ2-1, with 7 bases matching TRBD2. CDR3 region: CASSFEWGGRDNEQFF. CDR3 DNA: TGTGCCAGCAGTTTCGAATGGGGGGGTAGGGACAATGAGCAGTTCTTC.